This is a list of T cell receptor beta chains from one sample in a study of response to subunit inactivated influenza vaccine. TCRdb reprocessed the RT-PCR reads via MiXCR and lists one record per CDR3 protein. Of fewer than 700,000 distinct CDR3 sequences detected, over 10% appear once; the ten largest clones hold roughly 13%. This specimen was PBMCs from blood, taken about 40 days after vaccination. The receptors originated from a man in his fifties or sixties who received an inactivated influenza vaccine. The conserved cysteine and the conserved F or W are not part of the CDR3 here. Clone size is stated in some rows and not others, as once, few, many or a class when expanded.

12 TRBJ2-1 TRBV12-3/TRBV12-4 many ASSLAPSGNEQF
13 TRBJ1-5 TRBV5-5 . ASSFIGGPFQPQH
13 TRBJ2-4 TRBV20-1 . SAPPTGGVQNIQY
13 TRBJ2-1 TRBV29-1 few SVREQSLPYNEQF
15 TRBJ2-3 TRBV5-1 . ASSFLAGGRGTDTQY
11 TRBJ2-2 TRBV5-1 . ASSFSGYRELF
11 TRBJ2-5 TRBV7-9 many ASTPQGGETQY
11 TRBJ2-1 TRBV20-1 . SVRTSTYNEQF
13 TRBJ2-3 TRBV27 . ASSLHRPSTDTQY
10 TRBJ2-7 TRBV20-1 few SAPETSYEQY
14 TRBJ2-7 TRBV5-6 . ASSLPTGGGVYEQY
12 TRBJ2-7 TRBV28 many ASSFSGGRVEQY
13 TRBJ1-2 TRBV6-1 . ASRPVGTANYGYT
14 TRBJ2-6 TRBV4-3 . ASSQDSGTGANVLT
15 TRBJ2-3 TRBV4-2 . ASSHPTRTGRADTQY
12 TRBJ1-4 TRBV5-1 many ASSRTGAREKLF
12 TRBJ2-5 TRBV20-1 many SARVIGTFETQY
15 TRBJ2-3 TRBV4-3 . ASSQDSKRGRADTQY
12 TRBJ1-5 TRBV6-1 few ASSVTGGDQPQH
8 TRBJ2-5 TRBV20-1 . SRYQETQY
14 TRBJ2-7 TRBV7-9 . ASSSQQGNPSYEQY
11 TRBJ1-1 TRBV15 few ATSRDRGTEAF
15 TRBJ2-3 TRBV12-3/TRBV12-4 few ASSLLAGGRNTDTQY
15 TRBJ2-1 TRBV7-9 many ASSPTSRTGYMNEQF
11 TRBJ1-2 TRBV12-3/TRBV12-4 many ASSLGGYYGYT
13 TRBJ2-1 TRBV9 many ASSVGGTQQNEQF